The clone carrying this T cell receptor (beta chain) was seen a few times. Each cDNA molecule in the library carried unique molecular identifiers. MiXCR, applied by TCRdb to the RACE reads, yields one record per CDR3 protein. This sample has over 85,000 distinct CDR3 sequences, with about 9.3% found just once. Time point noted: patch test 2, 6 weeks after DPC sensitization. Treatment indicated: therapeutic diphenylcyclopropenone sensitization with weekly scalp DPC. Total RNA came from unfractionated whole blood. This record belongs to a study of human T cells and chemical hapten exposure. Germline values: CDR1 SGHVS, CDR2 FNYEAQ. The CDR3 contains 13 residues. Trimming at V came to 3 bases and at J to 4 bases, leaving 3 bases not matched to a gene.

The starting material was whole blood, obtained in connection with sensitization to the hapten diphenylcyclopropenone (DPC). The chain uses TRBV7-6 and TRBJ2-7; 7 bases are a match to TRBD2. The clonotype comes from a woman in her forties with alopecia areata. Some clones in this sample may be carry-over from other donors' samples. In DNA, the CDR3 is TGTGCCAGCAGCTTGGGGGGGTTGTACGAGCAGTACTTC. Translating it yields CASSLGGLYEQYF.